The 20 T cell receptor beta chains presented below share a single source sample, sequenced in a study of CD8 T cells in ankylosing spondylitis. Study-wide points: What appeared characteristic of ankylosing spondylitis blood was a TCR beta motif of fewer than ten highly homologous variants.

No antigen has been identified for these receptors. In TCRdb, the 5' RACE reads were re-called with MiXCR into one record per CDR3 protein. The sample contains about 500,000 distinct CDR3 sequences, roughly 13% of which appear only once. The source material was blood, either unsorted or a sorted T cell fraction (not recorded which). These receptors were collected from a male donor with ankylosing spondylitis.

This sequence joins TRBV12-3 or TRBV12-4 and TRBJ2-7; D remains unclear. This CDR3 spans 13 amino acids. The V and J ends lost 1 base and 7 bases respectively, with 11 bases between them. As DNA, the CDR3 is TGTGCCAGCAGTTTAGGTGGACGGATTGAGCAGTACGTC. As protein: CASSLGGRIEQYV.

This clonotype was counted at least ten times. V and J are TRBV7-7 and TRBJ2-1, with D maybe TRBD2 (6 bases). The V and J ends lost 5 bases and 5 bases respectively, with 13 bases between them. CDR1 is SSHAT, CDR2 FNYEAQ, per germline (reference sequence). The CDR3 is made up of 14 amino acids. The CDR3 coding sequence is TGTGCCAGCAGCCCAGGGCGGGACCACAATGAGCAGTTCTTC. Its protein product is CASSPGRDHNEQFF.

The chain combines TRBV4-1 with TRBJ2-1; 7 positions match TRBD2. This CDR3 spans 20 amino acids. Germline lookup yields CDR1 MGHRA and CDR2 YSYEKL. V lost 1 base and J lost 0; bases outside the gene matches: 15. In DNA, the CDR3 is TGCGCCAGCAGCCAAGTATGCTGCGGTCTAGCGGTTAGCTCCTACAATGAGCAGTTCTTC. This gives the protein CASSQVCCGLAVSSYNEQFF.

This clonotype was detected only a few times. The chain uses TRBV7-2 and TRBJ1-5; no clear D. The V gene lost 4 bases and the J gene lost 4 bases, with 8 bases spanning the gap. The CDR3 extends over 13 amino acids. The germline CDR1 and CDR2 sequences are SGHTA and FQGNSA. The CDR3 protein is CASSSGLNQPQHF. The CDR3 coding sequence is TGTGCCAGCAGCTCGGGTCTTAATCAGCCCCAGCATTTT.

The chain uses TRBV2 and TRBJ2-1; D may be TRBD2 (6 bases). Deletions cut 11 bases from V and 9 bases from J, with 14 bases between. Germline V gives CDR1 SNHLY, CDR2 FYNNEI. The CDR3 has 11 residues. The CDR3 DNA reads as TGTGCCGTCCGACTAGTCGGTGAGCAGTTCTTC. Amino acid sequence: CAVRLVGEQFF.

J is TRBJ1-5 and V is TRBV12-3 or TRBV12-4; the D is unclear. The V and J ends lost 1 base and 1 base respectively, with 11 bases between them. The CDR3 runs 16 residues. The chain's CDR3 is CASSLEGGGSNQPQHF. As DNA, the CDR3 is TGTGCCAGCAGTTTAGAAGGAGGTGGGAGCAATCAGCCCCAGCATTTT.

In this sample, this clonotype turned up a few times. V is TRBV25-1 and J is TRBJ2-5; D is undetermined. Trimming cost V 3 bases and J 2 bases, with 10 bases left between them. CDR3 length equals 14 residues. Germline CDR1 MGHDK, CDR2 SYGVNS. The CDR3 here is CASSEGGSQETQYF. The CDR3 DNA is TGTGCCAGCAGTGAGGGTGGCAGTCAAGAGACCCAGTACTTC. The complete variable domain, with remaining parts taken from reference TRBV25-1 and TRBJ2-5, reads EADIYQTPRYLVIGTGKKITLECSQTMGHDKMYWYQQDPGMELHLIHYSYGVNSTEKGDLSSESTVSRIRTEHFPLTLESARPSHTSQYLCASSEGGSQETQYFGPGTRLLVL.

The chain links TRBV29-1 to TRBJ1-2; a weak D match, TRBD1 (6 bases). This CDR3 has 15 amino acids. Trimming took off 4 bases at V and 6 bases at J, with 21 bases between the two ends. Germline V gene data show CDR1 as SQVTM and CDR2 as ANQGSEA. CDR3 bases: TGCAGCGTTGGGGACGGGGGGGCGTGGGGGAATGGCTACACCTTC. Translating gives CSVGDGGAWGNGYTF.

This chain links TRBV27 with TRBJ2-7; TRBD2 is a possible D gene (5 bases). Germline V gives CDR1 MNHEY, CDR2 SMNVEV (reference sequence). This CDR3 contains 13 residues. Trimming took off 0 bases at V and 7 bases at J, with 10 bases between the two ends. CDR3 sequence reads: CASSLSPGWEQYF. CDR3 sequence (DNA): TGTGCCAGCAGTTTATCGCCGGGGTGGGAGCAGTACTTC.

This clonotype appeared a few times. The gene calls are TRBV20-1 and TRBJ2-5, with D perhaps assigned TRBD1 or TRBD2 (5 bases each). Trimming took 2 bases from V and 3 from J, leaving 13 bases between them. This CDR3 comprises 14 residues. Germline assignment: CDR1 DFQATT and CDR2 SNEGSKA (reference sequence). The CDR3 region has the DNA TGCAGTGCTAGATCCGGGACGGAGGAAGAGACCCAGTACTTC. Residues: CSARSGTEEETQYF.

This clonotype was counted many times. J is TRBJ1-1 and V is TRBV27, with 7 bases identical to TRBD1. Germline V lookup: CDR1 MNHEY, CDR2 SMNVEV (reference sequence). This CDR3 spans 17 amino acids. J gave up 3 bases and V 0 bases, and 10 bases lay outside the gene matches. Here the CDR3 DNA reads TGTGCCAGCAGTTTATCGGAGGGACAGTCGAGGTACACTGAAGCTTTCTTT. Encoded protein: CASSLSEGQSRYTEAFF.

This clonotype was detected ten times or more. V and J are TRBV5-1 and TRBJ2-3, with TRBD1 as a possible D gene (6 bases). V was trimmed by 3 bases and J by 4 bases, leaving 24 bases between them. CDR3 length: 18 residues. From germline, CDR1 is SGHRS and CDR2 YFSETQ. The CDR3, as DNA: TGCGCCAGCAGCTATAAGAGGACAGCCGCGGGTTCCGCAGATACGCAGTATTTT. Translating it yields CASSYKRTAAGSADTQYF.

This clonotype has only a few counts. The chain joins TRBV30 to TRBJ1-4; 10 bases are shared with TRBD1. Germline trimming cut 5 bases from V and 7 bases from J; bases unmatched to any gene: 1. Germline-derived CDR1 and CDR2 are GTSNPN and SVGIG (reference sequence). The length of the CDR3 is 12 residues. The CDR3 loop reads CAWDRGLEKLFF. CDR3 in DNA: TGTGCCTGGGACAGGGGGCTTGAAAAACTGTTTTTT. Drawing the rest from reference TRBV30 and TRBJ1-4, the complete variable domain is SQTIHQWPATLVQPVGSPLSLECTVEGTSNPNLYWYRQAAGRGLQLLFYSVGIGQISSEVPQNLSASRPQDRQFILSSKKLLLSDSGFYLCAWDRGLEKLFFGSGTQLSVL.

The V gene is TRBV3-1, the J gene TRBJ1-2, with TRBD1 identical over 8 bases. The germline CDR1 and CDR2 sequences are LGHDT and YNNKEL (reference sequence). V lost 1 base and J lost 8; bases outside the gene matches: 6. The CDR3 runs to 14 residues. The CDR3 loop is CASSQGTGIYGYTF. The CDR3 DNA reads as TGTGCCAGCAGCCAAGGGACAGGGATCTACGGCTACACCTTC.

The chain has TRBV5-1 and TRBJ2-6; D might be TRBD2 (7 bases). Trimming left V 5 bases short and J 3 bases short, with 21 bases between. Germline CDR1 and CDR2: SGHRS and YFSETQ. This CDR3 is 18 amino acids long. The CDR3 is CASRPDGGRSGGANVLTF. The CDR3 nucleotides read TGCGCCAGCAGACCGGACGGGGGGCGCTCGGGTGGGGCCAACGTCCTGACTTTC.

The rearrangement uses TRBV12-3 or TRBV12-4 and TRBJ2-5; D remains unclear. The CDR3 is 11 amino acids. With 8 bases removed from V and 2 bases from J, the gap between germline ends came to 6 bases. The CDR3 sequence is CASGIQETQYF. CDR3 DNA sequence: TGTGCCAGCGGGATTCAAGAGACCCAGTACTTC.

The chain joins TRBV3-1 to TRBJ1-3; D ambiguous. V dropped 4 bases and J dropped 2 bases, with 12 bases sitting between them. The CDR3 length is 15 residues. Germline lookup yields CDR1 LGHDT and CDR2 YNNKEL (reference sequence). This CDR3 reads CASSPSLGPGNTIYF. The CDR3 DNA is TGTGCCAGCAGCCCCAGTCTAGGACCTGGAAACACCATATATTTT.

The chain has TRBV3-1 and TRBJ2-5; D remains ambiguous. V gave up 5 bases and J gave up 2 bases, with 9 bases separating them. The CDR3 has 13 residues. CDR1 is LGHDT and CDR2 is YNNKEL in the germline V gene (reference sequence). CDR3 nucleotides: TGTGCCAGCAGCTCCCGGGCGCAAGAGACCCAGTACTTC. It encodes CASSSRAQETQYF.

This chain links TRBV29-1 with TRBJ2-1; weak D call: TRBD1 (5 bases). This CDR3 has 11 residues. CDR1 is SQVTM and CDR2 is ANQGSEA in the germline V gene. V lost 5 bases and J 10 bases, leaving 12 bases between the germline ends. CDR3 DNA sequence: TGCAGCGTTTCTAGGGGTAGGGAGCAGTTCTTC. Protein sequence: CSVSRGREQFF.

The rearrangement joins TRBV27 to TRBJ2-1; no definite D call. V was pared by 8 bases and J by 0 bases, with 11 bases between. The CDR3 has 14 amino acids. CDR1 and CDR2 from the germline V gene are MNHEY and SMNVEV (reference sequence). For the CDR3, the DNA is TGTGCCAGCCATTCCGTTTCCTCCTACAATGAGCAGTTCTTC. Translating gives CASHSVSSYNEQFF.